Presented here are 9 T cell receptor beta chains from one specimen sequenced in a study of T-cell memory formation after mild COVID-19. TCRdb reanalysed the 5' RACE reads using MiXCR and keeps one entry per CDR3 protein. The sample yields around 340,000 distinct CDR3 sequences, about an eighth seen once. Specimen: PBMCs or a T cell subset sorted from them (not recorded which). The receptors stem from a man between 18 and 35 years old who had mild COVID-19 (a few samples of this study predate the infection). Cell type and time point are not known.

This chain links TRBV10-3 with TRBJ1-1; 8 nucleotides agree with TRBD1. J lost 4 bases, V lost 6 bases, and 7 bases had no gene match. The germline CDR1 and CDR2 sequences are ENHRY and SYGVKD. CDR3 length: 14 residues. In DNA, the CDR3 is TGTGCCATCAGGTATAACAGGGGGGGCACTGAAGCTTTCTTT. Encoded protein: CAIRYNRGGTEAFF.

In this sample, this clonotype turned up a few times. This chain links TRBV4-1 with TRBJ1-2; D gene unclear. The CDR3 is 15 residues long. Germline values: CDR1 MGHRA, CDR2 YSYEKL. The V end lost 0 bases, the J end lost 4 bases, and 12 bases lay between the germline ends. The CDR3 DNA reads TGCGCCAGCAGCCAAGATCACCAGGCGCGCTATGGCTACACCTTC. Its protein is CASSQDHQARYGYTF.

This clonotype has more than one count but fewer than ten. This chain connects TRBV23-1 to TRBJ2-2; D unclear. TRBV23-1 is flagged as an ORF with uncertain function. The CDR3 sequence is 14 residues long. V was trimmed by 11 bases and J by 4 bases, leaving 17 bases between them. The CDR3 here is CAPRSSGCTGELFF. The CDR3 DNA reads TGCGCCCCAAGGTCCTCCGGGTGCACCGGGGAGCTGTTTTTT.

This clonotype was seen at least ten times. V gene TRBV9 combines with J gene TRBJ2-7, with D tentatively TRBD1 (9 bases). Germline CDR1 reads SGDLS; CDR2 reads YYNGEE. The CDR3 covers 15 residues. V lost 4 bases to trimming and J lost 2 bases, with 16 bases between them. The CDR3 reads CASSRGGTGTYEQYF. DNA of the CDR3: TGTGCCAGCAGCCGCGGGGGGACAGGGACCTACGAGCAGTACTTC.

This clonotype was recorded a few times. V is TRBV12-3 or TRBV12-4 and J is TRBJ2-7, with 8 bases that match TRBD2. The CDR3 is 19 amino acids. The ends lost 0 bases at V and 2 bases at J; junction bases unmatched: 15. The CDR3 loop is CASSLAGAGRLGGAYEQYF. As DNA, the CDR3 is TGTGCCAGCAGTTTAGCGGGGGCCGGGCGCCTCGGGGGGGCCTACGAGCAGTACTTC.

The rearrangement joins TRBV12-3 or TRBV12-4 to TRBJ1-5; D unresolved. Trimming shortened V by 8 bases and J by 7 bases, and 15 bases separated the two germline ends. The CDR3 is 13 residues long. The CDR3 sequence: CASPGPRGQPQHF. Written as DNA, the CDR3 is TGTGCCAGCCCGGGCCCCCGGGGACAGCCCCAGCATTTT.

This clonotype was seen a handful of times. CDR3 DNA: TGTGCCAGCAGTCCGAACCGGAGACTTCCATTTCAGTACTTC. This codes for CASSPNRRLPFQYF. The V call is TRBV12-3 or TRBV12-4, the J call TRBJ2-4, with D uncertain. Trimming took off 5 bases at V and 11 bases at J, with 19 bases between the two ends. The CDR3 runs 14 residues.

There are a few counts of this clonotype. This chain uses TRBV14 with TRBJ2-7; weak D call: TRBD1 (5 bases). V was pared by 0 bases and J by 2 bases, with 11 bases between. The CDR3 totals 15 residues. From germline, CDR1 is SGHDN and CDR2 FVKESK. The chain's CDR3 is CASSQDRDSPYEQYF. CDR3 nucleotide sequence: TGTGCCAGCAGCCAAGATCGCGACAGCCCCTACGAGCAGTACTTC.

This clonotype has only a few counts. The DNA for the CDR3 is TGTGCCAGCAGTTATGACCCAATGGGAGAGACCCAGTACTTC. It is translated as CASSYDPMGETQYF. The chain carries TRBV6-5 and TRBJ2-5; D is uncertain. V was shortened by 3 bases and J by 4 bases, with 12 bases between the two germline ends. CDR3 length: 14 amino acids. Per the germline V gene, CDR1 is MNHEY and CDR2 is SVGAGI.